This T cell receptor (beta chain) was profiled in a study of PD-1 blockade in classical Hodgkin lymphoma. Time point in this sample: newly diagnosed, previously untreated cHL patient sample. Peripheral samples used as comparators were newly diagnosed, untreated classical Hodgkin lymphoma PBMCs. V dropped 2 bases and J dropped 7 bases, with 11 bases sitting between them. Germline values: CDR1 SGHTA, CDR2 FQGNSA. This CDR3 has 14 amino acids. Produced via immunoSEQ multiplex PCR; TCRdb's table is partial and in-frame only. The sample has tens of thousands of clones; over 90% are singletons. This TCR came from a human donor with classical Hodgkin lymphoma. The rearrangement joins TRBV7-2 to TRBJ1-4; D gene ambiguous. Input material: peripheral blood mononuclear cells (PBMCs). In DNA, the CDR3 is TGTGCCAGCAGCTTAACTCAAGCAAGTGAAAAACTGTTTTTT. Its translation: CASSLTQASEKLFF.